This T cell receptor beta chain emerged from a study of blood T cell repertoires in COVID-19. Across the whole study: Some COVID-19 samples were acute and others convalescent; all came from the United States, Italy and Spain. Sample material is recorded as cDNA or gDNA derived from T cells, B-cell-depleted T cells, or PBMCs.

Source study methods: Counts of nucleated cells, estimated from reference gene primer amplification, were obtained. Repertoires were generated with immunoSEQ multiplex PCR, while TCRdb's copy carries only in-frame clones and drops some. From that table come the V and J calls and clone size; the DNA was used to work out D and trimming. This table holds 200,000 to 250,000 clones, roughly 86% found once. Trimming stripped 5 bases from V and 2 bases from J, with 13 bases between. This CDR3 is built from 14 residues. Germline CDR1 is MNHEY and CDR2 is SVGAGI. Sequencing input: peripheral blood. The V gene is TRBV6-5, the J gene TRBJ2-7; possibly TRBD1 for D (6 bases). This sequence was found in a woman aged 25 to 39 who had recovered from COVID-19. For the CDR3, the DNA is TGTGCCAGCAGTACCGGGACACACACCTACGAGCAGTACTTC. Translation: CASSTGTHTYEQYF.